The 28 T cell receptor beta chains below come from one sample, sequenced in a study of CD8 T cells in Susac syndrome. The RNA input was about 0.5 to 1 ug, and it was reverse transcribed with random hexamers. TCRdb re-derived calls from the immunoSEQ multiplex PCR reads in MiXCR, one entry per CDR3 protein. In the table there are around 300,000 distinct CDR3 sequences, 75% to 85% of which are singletons. The sequencing input was CD8+ T cells from PBMCs. These receptors all come from a human donor with multiple sclerosis.

In regard to this clonotype: The germline gene is not matched at one end of the junction; a read error may be the cause. The chain couples TRBV28 to TRBJ2-2; D possibly corresponds to TRBD1 (5 bases). Germline CDR1 reads MDHEN; CDR2 reads SYDVKM. This CDR3 spans 13 amino acids. The DNA of the CDR3 is TGTGCCAGCAGTTTAGAGGACACTGGGGAGCTGTTTTTT. This codes for CASSLEDTGELFF.

CDR3 bases: TGCAGTGCTAGAGATGTTTGGGGGGAGGGCTCCTACAATGAGCAGTTCTTC. This encodes CSARDVWGEGSYNEQFF. This chain uses TRBV20-1 with TRBJ2-1; TRBD2 agrees at 7 bases. The germline V gene encodes CDR1 DFQATT and CDR2 SNEGSKA (reference sequence). The CDR3 runs to 17 residues. The V segment lost 0 bases and the J segment 0 bases; nucleotides outside the gene matches: 8.

This chain joins TRBV5-4 and TRBJ2-5; no definite D call. Germline lookup yields CDR1 SGHNT and CDR2 YYREEE (reference sequence). The CDR3 is 13 residues long. With 2 bases removed from V and 2 bases from J, the gap between germline ends came to 7 bases. This CDR3 reads CASSFPPQETQYF. The CDR3 region has the DNA TGTGCCAGCAGCTTCCCCCCACAAGAGACCCAGTACTTC.

This clonotype is a singleton in its sample. This rearrangement joins TRBV9 to TRBJ2-7; the D gene could be TRBD1 or TRBD2 (5 bases each). Trimming left V 3 bases short and J 6 bases short, with 19 bases between. The CDR3 contains 15 residues. Germline values: CDR1 SGDLS, CDR2 YYNGEE. In DNA, the CDR3 is TGTGCCAGCAGCGCCATCGGGACCTATGGGGGCGAGCAGTACTTC. It codes for CASSAIGTYGGEQYF.

The V call is TRBV6-5, the J call TRBJ2-7; 7 bases are shared with TRBD1. The CDR3 length is 13 residues. CDR1 is MNHEY and CDR2 is SVGAGI in the germline V gene. Unmatched junction bases numbered 3, after V lost 2 bases and J lost 5 bases. CDR3 residues: CASSYDRAHEQYF. Here the CDR3 DNA reads TGTGCCAGCAGTTACGACAGGGCCCACGAGCAGTACTTC.

The rearrangement links TRBV6-5 to TRBJ2-3, with D possibly matching TRBD2 (6 bases). Germline V gives CDR1 MNHEY, CDR2 SVGAGI. The CDR3 is made up of 18 amino acids. Trimming removed 0 bases from V and 0 bases from J, with 16 bases in between. The CDR3, as DNA: TGTGCCAGCAGTTACTCTCTCCCTTTAGCGGATAGCACAGATACGCAGTATTTT. Its protein is CASSYSLPLADSTDTQYF.

J is TRBJ2-7 and V is TRBV7-2; D not certain. With 2 bases removed from V and 3 bases from J, the gap between germline ends came to 17 bases. This CDR3 has 16 amino acids. Germline V gives CDR1 SGHTA, CDR2 FQGNSA. CDR3 bases: TGTGCCAGCAGCTTATTTTCCCCAAACCACTACTACGAGCAGTACTTC. Its translation: CASSLFSPNHYYEQYF.

V and J are TRBV29-1 and TRBJ2-6; D is undetermined. Germline V gives CDR1 SQVTM, CDR2 ANQGSEA. The germline V and J ends were trimmed by 7 bases and 0 bases, with 10 bases remaining between them. This CDR3 is built from 14 residues. CDR3 loop: CSGGPTSGANVLTF. CDR3 coding DNA: TGCAGCGGCGGACCGACCTCTGGGGCCAACGTCCTGACTTTC.

The rearrangement links TRBV4-1 to TRBJ2-1; 10 bases line up with TRBD2. Germline V gene sequence: CDR1 MGHRA, CDR2 YSYEKL. CDR3 length equals 15 residues. Trimming took 4 bases from V and 5 from J; bases not matched to a gene: 5. The CDR3 reads CASSPLAGENNEQFF. CDR3 nucleotides: TGCGCCAGCAGCCCCCTAGCGGGAGAAAACAATGAGCAGTTCTTC.

A single count supports this clonotype. The rearrangement links TRBV20-1 to TRBJ2-1; 10 nucleotides match TRBD2. V gave up 0 bases and J gave up 6 bases; unmatched junction bases: 14. Germline lookup yields CDR1 DFQATT and CDR2 SNEGSKA (reference sequence). The CDR3 is 18 residues long. The CDR3 loop reads CSARDPHLPLAGTNEQFF. CDR3 bases: TGCAGTGCTAGAGATCCCCACCTTCCACTAGCGGGGACCAATGAGCAGTTCTTC.

The CDR3 DNA reads TGTGCCAGCAGTTTCCCGGGAGGGACCTACAATGAGCAGTTCTTC. Protein sequence: CASSFPGGTYNEQFF. The chain joins TRBV12-3 or TRBV12-4 to TRBJ2-1, with 8 positions matching TRBD2. V dropped 3 bases and J dropped 2; count of bases not matched to a gene: 3. The length of the CDR3 is 15 residues.

The chain has TRBV28 and TRBJ2-3; no firm D call. The CDR3 contains 19 residues. The germline V and J ends were trimmed by 2 bases and 8 bases, with 29 bases remaining between them. CDR1 and CDR2 (germline): MDHEN, SYDVKM. The CDR3 DNA sequence: TGTGCCAGCAGTTTAGGCCGCGAGTCGGTCCTGATGGGGTCTACTACGCAGTATTTT. Protein product: CASSLGRESVLMGSTTQYF.

The sample holds a few counts of this clonotype. The chain recombines TRBV5-6 with TRBJ2-5; D uncertain. V was clipped by 0 bases and J by 5 bases, with 11 bases between them. Germline lookup yields CDR1 SGHDT and CDR2 YYEEEE. There are 14 residues in the CDR3. CDR3 amino acids: CASSLGGNRETQYF. CDR3 nucleotides: TGTGCCAGCAGCTTGGGAGGAAATCGGGAGACCCAGTACTTC. The full variable domain, in which reference TRBV5-6 and TRBJ2-5 provide the parts outside the CDR3, is DAGVTQSPTHLIKTRGQQVTLRCSPKSGHDTVSWYQQALGQGPQFIFQYYEEEERQRGNFPDRFSGHQFPNYSSELNVNALLLGDSALYLCASSLGGNRETQYFGPGTRLLVL.

The chain uses TRBV9 and TRBJ2-1; 15 positions agree with TRBD2. The CDR3 sequence is 19 residues long. The germline V gene has CDR1 SGDLS and CDR2 YYNGEE. V lost 0 bases, J lost 9 bases, and 13 bases stayed unmatched. CDR3 in amino acids: CASSVVLSGLAGGPGEQFF. CDR3 DNA sequence: TGTGCCAGCAGCGTAGTTCTTAGCGGACTAGCGGGAGGGCCGGGTGAGCAGTTCTTC.

The chain uses TRBV7-3 and TRBJ1-2; a possible D gene is TRBD1 (5 bases). The CDR3 consists of 15 residues. Germline-derived CDR1 and CDR2 are SGHTA and FQGTGA. V gave up 5 bases and J gave up 1 base, with 14 bases separating them. DNA for the CDR3: TGTGCCAGCAGCCCCAACGGGGGTGTTAACTATGGCTACACCTTC. Translating gives CASSPNGGVNYGYTF.

The rearrangement uses TRBV7-8 and TRBJ2-1; 8 positions agree with TRBD2. Germline V gene data show CDR1 as SGHVS and CDR2 as FQNEAQ. The CDR3 runs 15 residues. The V segment lost 2 bases and the J segment 6 bases; nucleotides outside the gene matches: 6. The CDR3 protein is CASSLPAGESNEQFF. DNA of the CDR3: TGTGCCAGCAGCTTACCAGCGGGAGAATCCAATGAGCAGTTCTTC. The full variable domain, completed using reference TRBV7-8 and TRBJ2-1, is GAGVSQSPRYKVAKRGQDVALRCDPISGHVSLFWYQQALGQGPEFLTYFQNEAQLDKSGLPSDRFFAERPEGSVSTLKIQRTQQEDSAVYLCASSLPAGESNEQFFGPGTRLTVL.

V gene TRBV20-1 combines with J gene TRBJ2-1; TRBD2 agrees at 7 bases. The CDR3 covers 17 residues. Germline V CDR1 and CDR2: DFQATT, SNEGSKA (reference sequence). After removal of 0 bases from V and 4 bases from J, the junction contained 12 bases not matched to a gene. CDR3 amino acids: CSARDQSRGSSYNEQFF. The CDR3 DNA is TGCAGTGCTAGAGATCAATCTCGCGGGAGTTCGTACAATGAGCAGTTCTTC.

The table lists this clonotype with a few counts. The gene calls are TRBV27 and TRBJ1-1, with D hard to call. The V end lost 3 bases, the J end lost 1 base, and 9 bases lay between the germline ends. CDR3 size: 14 residues. The germline V gene encodes CDR1 MNHEY and CDR2 SMNVEV (reference sequence). Here the CDR3 reads CASSLVGENTEAFF. The CDR3, as DNA: TGTGCCAGCAGTTTGGTCGGGGAGAACACTGAAGCTTTCTTT.

The rearrangement uses TRBV28 and TRBJ2-3; D gene unclear. Trimming removed 2 bases at V and 7 bases at J, with 7 bases between. CDR3 length: 12 residues. CDR1 is MDHEN, CDR2 SYDVKM, per germline. This chain's CDR3 is CASSLTGNTQYF. The CDR3 DNA reads as TGTGCCAGCAGTTTAACTGGCAATACGCAGTATTTT.

V usage is TRBV3-1 and J usage is TRBJ2-1, with D possibly being TRBD1 (6 bases). The CDR3 has 12 amino acids. CDR1 and CDR2 (germline): LGHDT, YNNKEL (reference sequence). V lost 4 bases to trimming and J lost 12 bases, with 13 bases between them. The CDR3, as DNA: TGTGCCAGCAGCCGGGACACCCTGGGGCAGTTCTTC. Translating it yields CASSRDTLGQFF.

The chain joins TRBV6-2 or TRBV6-3 to TRBJ2-3; D is perhaps TRBD1 or TRBD2 (5 bases each). The germline gives CDR1 MNHEY, CDR2 SVGEGT. Trimming took off 7 bases at V and 1 base at J, with 15 bases between the two ends. The CDR3 consists of 15 residues. The DNA for the CDR3 is TGTGCCAGCACTAACCAGGGTAGCGGCACAGATACGCAGTATTTT. The encoded protein is CASTNQGSGTDTQYF.

This rearrangement joins TRBV20-1 to TRBJ2-1; 14 bases match TRBD2. The V and J ends lost 3 bases and 4 bases, in that order; junction bases with no gene match: 5. Per the germline V gene, CDR1 is DFQATT and CDR2 is SNEGSKA (reference sequence). This CDR3 contains 16 residues. CDR3 sequence reads: CSASPGLAGDYNEQFF. DNA of the CDR3: TGCAGTGCTAGTCCGGGACTAGCGGGGGATTACAATGAGCAGTTCTTC.

The chain uses TRBV9 and TRBJ2-7; D uncertain. Germline assignment: CDR1 SGDLS and CDR2 YYNGEE. V was pared by 4 bases and J by 0 bases, with 11 bases between. This CDR3 contains 14 residues. CDR3 sequence: CASSPSWSSYEQYF. Here the CDR3 DNA reads TGTGCCAGCAGCCCATCCTGGAGCTCCTACGAGCAGTACTTC.

The chain uses TRBV9 and TRBJ2-7, with D maybe TRBD1 (5 bases). Germline V CDR1 and CDR2: SGDLS, YYNGEE. The CDR3 has 15 residues. V was clipped by 0 bases and J by 2 bases, with 12 bases between them. CDR3 sequence: CASSVDVGLTYEQYF. Written as DNA, the CDR3 is TGTGCCAGCAGCGTAGACGTGGGGCTGACCTACGAGCAGTACTTC.

This chain connects TRBV7-2 to TRBJ1-1; 7 bases fit TRBD1. V was pared by 1 base and J by 5 bases, with 4 bases of the junction left unmatched. The germline V gene encodes CDR1 SGHTA and CDR2 FQGNSA. The CDR3 extends over 14 amino acids. CDR3 sequence reads: CASSLVSGGTEAFF. CDR3 nucleotides: TGTGCCAGCAGCTTAGTATCAGGGGGGACTGAAGCTTTCTTT.

The V gene is TRBV14, the J gene TRBJ2-3, with 9 bases that match TRBD2. After removal of 1 base from V and 3 bases from J, the junction contained 2 bases not matched to a gene. Germline V gene lookup returns CDR1 SGHDN and CDR2 FVKESK. The CDR3 consists of 15 residues. The CDR3 DNA reads as TGTGCCAGCAGCCAAGTAGCGGGAGTAACAGATACGCAGTATTTT. It is translated as CASSQVAGVTDTQYF.

This chain joins TRBV5-6 and TRBJ2-3; D unclear. Germline loops: CDR1 SGHDT, CDR2 YYEEEE. The CDR3 sequence is 15 residues long. The ends were cut back, 4 bases at V and 3 bases at J, with 15 bases in the middle. The CDR3 sequence is CASSGRGSGTDTQYF. As DNA, the CDR3 is TGTGCCAGCAGCGGGCGAGGTAGTGGTACAGATACGCAGTATTTT.

V usage is TRBV12-3 or TRBV12-4 and J usage is TRBJ2-1; 9 nucleotides align to TRBD2. V gave up 8 bases and J gave up 7 bases; unmatched junction bases: 15. CDR3 length: 16 residues. CDR3 sequence: CASLLFVAGVGNEQFF. As DNA, the CDR3 is TGTGCCAGCCTCCTGTTTGTAGCGGGAGTTGGAAATGAGCAGTTCTTC.